This T cell receptor (beta chain) was sequenced in a study of beta chain features in type 1 diabetes. Overall study findings and caveats: Patients with type 1 diabetes showed fewer VDJ junction insertions and more deletions. Naive, central memory and regulatory TCRB repertoires appeared more similar among patients than healthy donors.

This clone has a handful of counts. Its antigen is unknown. CD4+ naive, central memory, regulatory and stem cell-like memory cells were sorted via CD45RO/CCR7/CD25/CD127/CD95/CD27. Populations obtained by sorting all exceeded 95% purity. Germline CDR1 reads SQVTM; CDR2 reads ANQGSEA. The CDR3 sequence is 13 residues long. Trimming cost V 5 bases and J 2 bases; bases outside gene matches: 4. As every portion of the isolated RNA was reverse transcribed, the sequencing read expressed TCRB transcripts. Profiling relied on immunoSEQ multiplex PCR, and the TCRdb table lists in-frame clones only, not all of them. The table records fewer than 350,000 clones, 15% to 20% of them present only once.

This TCR was recovered from a woman aged 18-29 years in good health. The specimen was naive CD4+ T cells from blood. The chain links TRBV29-1 to TRBJ1-1; 8 bases agree with TRBD1. This CDR3 is CSVNGQGNTEAFF. CDR3 sequence (DNA): TGCAGCGTTAATGGACAGGGTAACACTGAAGCTTTCTTT.